Listed below are T cell receptor beta chains from one sample, sequenced in a study of human T cells and chemical hapten exposure. MiXCR, applied by TCRdb to the RACE reads, yields one record per CDR3 protein. The table lists about 120,000 distinct CDR3 sequences, about 10% of them singletons, with 2% to 2.5% in the top ten. Here the sequenced sample was whole blood, taken in connection with sensitization to the hapten diphenylcyclopropenone (DPC). Every receptor here comes from a woman between 50 and 59 years old with alopecia areata. Some clones in this sample may be carry-over from other donors' samples. Both conserved end residues are part of each CDR3. The D gene is left open where the match is weak. Clone sizes are given selectively: once, few, many, or a class where the clone is expanded.

v_gene,abundance,j_gene,d_gene,CDR3aa,CDR3nt
TRBV29-1,-,TRBJ2-5,-,CSVSQGPGETQYF,TGCAGCGTGTCTCAGGGGCCCGGGGAGACCCAGTACTTC
TRBV6-6,-,TRBJ1-3,-,CASSEGGVSGNTIYF,TGTGCCAGCTCTGAAGGGGGGGTATCTGGAAACACCATATATTTT
TRBV3-1,-,TRBJ2-5,TRBD1,CASSQALTGVETQYF,TGTGCCAGCAGCCAAGCCCTAACAGGGGTGGAGACCCAGTACTTC
TRBV4-3,few,TRBJ2-5,TRBD1,CASSQETGIWETQYF,TGCGCCAGCAGCCAAGAGACAGGGATCTGGGAGACCCAGTACTTC
TRBV29-1,few,TRBJ2-2,TRBD2,CSVAFLAGGTGELFF,TGCAGCGTTGCGTTCCTAGCGGGGGGCACCGGGGAGCTGTTTTTT
TRBV12-3/TRBV12-4,-,TRBJ1-5,-,CASTRGPRGGQPQHF,TGTGCCAGCACCCGGGGACCCAGGGGAGGGCAGCCCCAGCATTTT
TRBV5-1,few,TRBJ1-2,-,CASSQTTANYGYTF,TGCGCCAGCAGCCAGACGACAGCTAACTATGGCTACACCTTC
TRBV20-1,many,TRBJ2-7,TRBD2,CSAITSGADEQYF,TGCAGTGCTATCACTAGCGGGGCAGACGAGCAGTACTTC
TRBV7-8,few,TRBJ2-2,-,CASSRGQGGTGELFF,TGTGCCAGCAGCCGCGGACAGGGAGGGACCGGGGAGCTGTTTTTT
TRBV4-3,few,TRBJ2-7,-,CASSQEGVSYEQYF,TGCGCCAGCAGCCAAGAGGGGGTATCCTACGAGCAGTACTTC
TRBV6-5,-,TRBJ1-6,-,CASSHRGRGSLHSPLNF,TGTGCCAGCAGTCACCGGGGGCGGGGGAGTCTTCATTCACCCCTCAACTTT
TRBV4-1,few,TRBJ2-1,-,CASSQVPPDNEQFF,TGCGCCAGCAGCCAAGTCCCCCCTGACAATGAGCAGTTCTTC
TRBV4-2,few,TRBJ2-7,TRBD2,CASSQASGNSYEQYF,TGTGCCAGCAGCCAAGCTAGCGGGAACTCCTACGAGCAGTACTTC
TRBV10-3,few,TRBJ2-3,-,CAISENPRGSTDTQYF,TGTGCCATCAGTGAGAACCCCCGGGGTTCCACAGATACGCAGTATTTT
TRBV6-5,few,TRBJ2-3,-,CASSHNPDTQYF,TGTGCCAGCAGCCATAACCCAGATACGCAGTATTTT
TRBV5-1,many,TRBJ2-7,-,CASSSSYEQYF,TGTGCCAGCAGCAGCTCCTACGAGCAGTACTTC
TRBV20-1,-,TRBJ2-1,TRBD2,CSARGLAVTNEQFF,TGCAGTGCCCGAGGGCTAGCGGTTACTAATGAGCAGTTCTTC
TRBV6-6,-,TRBJ2-7,TRBD2,CASRQTSGAYEQYF,TGTGCCAGCAGACAGACTAGCGGGGCCTACGAGCAGTACTTC
TRBV12-3/TRBV12-4,-,TRBJ2-2,-,CASTPGDIGELFF,TGTGCCAGCACCCCGGGGGATATCGGGGAGCTGTTTTTT
TRBV9,-,TRBJ1-1,TRBD1,CASSVGGQGSDTEAFF,TGTGCCAGCAGCGTAGGAGGACAGGGTTCGGACACTGAAGCTTTCTTT
TRBV7-9,few,TRBJ2-1,-,CASSLPRDEQFF,TGTGCCAGCAGCTTGCCCAGGGATGAGCAGTTCTTC
TRBV10-2,-,TRBJ1-1,TRBD1,CASSVGSGGRMNTEAFF,TGCGCCAGCAGTGTAGGGTCAGGGGGAAGGATGAACACTGAAGCTTTCTTT
TRBV6-2/TRBV6-3,many,TRBJ2-2,TRBD2,CASSYTLAGLRSPGELFF,TGTGCCAGCAGTTACACACTAGCGGGTCTCCGATCACCCGGGGAGCTGTTTTTT
TRBV28,many,TRBJ2-5,-,CASVSGNQETQYF,TGTGCCAGCGTATCGGGTAACCAAGAGACCCAGTACTTC